This TCR beta chain was recorded in a study of blood T cell repertoires in COVID-19. Turning to the study itself: There were acute and convalescent COVID-19 samples, and they came from the United States, Italy and Spain. PBMCs, B-cell-depleted T cells, or T cells provided the cDNA or gDNA that made up the material.

Authors' data handling: Reference gene primer amplification yielded estimated nucleated cell counts. Libraries were prepared by immunoSEQ multiplex PCR; TCRdb keeps only in-frame clonotypes and omits some of them. The V and J calls and clone size are taken from that table; D and trimming were inferred from the DNA. This table has 150,000 to 200,000 clones, around four fifths appearing once. The trim removed 0 bases at V and 2 bases at J, leaving 1 base unmatched. The germline CDR1 and CDR2 sequences are SGDLS and YYNGEE. The CDR3 spans 14 residues. V usage is TRBV9 and J usage is TRBJ2-5, with TRBD2 identical over 7 bases. This TCR was sampled from a woman aged 25 to 39 with acute or convalescent COVID-19. Sequencing was carried out using peripheral blood. CDR3 residues: CASSVVGGQETQYF. CDR3 sequence (DNA): TGTGCCAGCAGCGTAGTGGGGGGGCAAGAGACCCAGTACTTC.